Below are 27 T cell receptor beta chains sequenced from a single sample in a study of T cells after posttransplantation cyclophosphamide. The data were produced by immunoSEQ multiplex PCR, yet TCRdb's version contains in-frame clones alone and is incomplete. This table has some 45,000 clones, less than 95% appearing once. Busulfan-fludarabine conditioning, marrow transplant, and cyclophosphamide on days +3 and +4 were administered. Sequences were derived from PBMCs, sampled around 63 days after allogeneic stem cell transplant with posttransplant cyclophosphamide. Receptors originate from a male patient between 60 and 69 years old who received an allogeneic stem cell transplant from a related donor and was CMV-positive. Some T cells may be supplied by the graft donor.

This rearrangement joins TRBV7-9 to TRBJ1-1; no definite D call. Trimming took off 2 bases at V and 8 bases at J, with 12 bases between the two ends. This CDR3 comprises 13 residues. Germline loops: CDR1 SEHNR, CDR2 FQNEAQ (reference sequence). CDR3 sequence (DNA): TGTGCCAGCAGCTTAAAAGGGAGCCTGGAAGCTTTCTTT. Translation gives CASSLKGSLEAFF.

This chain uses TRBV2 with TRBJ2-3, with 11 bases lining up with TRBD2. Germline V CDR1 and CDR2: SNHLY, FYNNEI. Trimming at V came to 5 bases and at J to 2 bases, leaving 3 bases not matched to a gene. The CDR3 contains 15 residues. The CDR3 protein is CASSRSGGDTDTQYF. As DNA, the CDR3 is TGTGCCAGCAGTCGTAGCGGGGGGGACACAGATACGCAGTATTTT. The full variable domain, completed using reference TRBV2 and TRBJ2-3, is EPEVTQTPSHQVTQMGQEVILRCVPISNHLYFYWYRQILGQKVEFLVSFYNNEISEKSEIFDDQFSVERPDGSNFTLKIRSTKLEDSAMYFCASSRSGGDTDTQYFGPGTRLTVL.

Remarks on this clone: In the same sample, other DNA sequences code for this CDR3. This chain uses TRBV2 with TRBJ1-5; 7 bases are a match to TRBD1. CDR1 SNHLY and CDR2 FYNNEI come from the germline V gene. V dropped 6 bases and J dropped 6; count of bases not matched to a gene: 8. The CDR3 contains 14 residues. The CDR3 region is CASSALDRFQPQHF. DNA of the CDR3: TGTGCCAGCAGCGCTTTGGACAGGTTTCAGCCCCAGCATTTT.

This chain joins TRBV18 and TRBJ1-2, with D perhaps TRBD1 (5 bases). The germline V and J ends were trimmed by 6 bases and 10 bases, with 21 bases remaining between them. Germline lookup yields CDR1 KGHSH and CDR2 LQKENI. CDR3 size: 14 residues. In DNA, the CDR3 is TGTGCCAGCTCCCCTCAAGGAGGGGCTAAGGTCTACACCTTC. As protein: CASSPQGGAKVYTF.

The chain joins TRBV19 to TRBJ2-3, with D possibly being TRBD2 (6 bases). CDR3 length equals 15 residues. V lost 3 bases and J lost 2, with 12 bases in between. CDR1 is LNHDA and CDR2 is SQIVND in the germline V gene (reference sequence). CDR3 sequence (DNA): TGTGCCAGTAGTATTCGGAGCGGGCCCACAGATACGCAGTATTTT. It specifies CASSIRSGPTDTQYF.

As DNA, the CDR3 is TGTGCCTGGAGTATCCGTTCTGAAGCTTTCTTT. Translating gives CAWSIRSEAFF. The chain recombines TRBV30 with TRBJ1-1, with D unresolved. CDR1 is GTSNPN, CDR2 SVGIG, per germline (reference sequence). Trimming left V 2 bases short and J 6 bases short, with 7 bases between. The CDR3 spans 11 residues.

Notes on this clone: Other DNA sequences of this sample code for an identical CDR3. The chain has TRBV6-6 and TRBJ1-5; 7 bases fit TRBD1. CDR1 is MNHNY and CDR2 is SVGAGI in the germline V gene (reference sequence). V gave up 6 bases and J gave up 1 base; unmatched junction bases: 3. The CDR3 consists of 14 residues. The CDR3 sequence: CASRVQGSNQPQHF. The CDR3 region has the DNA TGTGCCAGCAGGGTACAGGGGAGCAATCAGCCCCAGCATTTT.

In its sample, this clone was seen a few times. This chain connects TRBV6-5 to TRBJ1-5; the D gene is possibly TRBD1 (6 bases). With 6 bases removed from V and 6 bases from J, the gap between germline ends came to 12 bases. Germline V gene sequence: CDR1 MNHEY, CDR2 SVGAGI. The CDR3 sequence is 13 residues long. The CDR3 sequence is CASSLDRFQPQHF. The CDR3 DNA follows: TGTGCCAGCAGCTTAGACAGGTTTCAGCCCCAGCATTTT.

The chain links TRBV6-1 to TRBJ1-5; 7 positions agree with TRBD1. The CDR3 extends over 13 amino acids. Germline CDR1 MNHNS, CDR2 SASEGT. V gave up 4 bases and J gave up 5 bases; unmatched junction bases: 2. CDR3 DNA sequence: TGTGCCAGCAGTGGGGACAGTTATCAGCCCCAGCATTTT. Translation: CASSGDSYQPQHF.

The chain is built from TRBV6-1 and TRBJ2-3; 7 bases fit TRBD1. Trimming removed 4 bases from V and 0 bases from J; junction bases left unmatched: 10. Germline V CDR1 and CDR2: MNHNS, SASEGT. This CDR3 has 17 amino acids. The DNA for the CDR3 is TGTGCCAGCAGTGCCCCCGGGACAGAGATTAGCACAGATACGCAGTATTTT. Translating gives CASSAPGTEISTDTQYF.

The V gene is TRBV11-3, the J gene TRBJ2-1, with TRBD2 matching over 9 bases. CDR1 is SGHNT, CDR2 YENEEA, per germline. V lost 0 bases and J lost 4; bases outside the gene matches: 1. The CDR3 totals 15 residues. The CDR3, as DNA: TGTGCCAGCAGCTTAGAAGCGGGGGGTTACAATGAGCAGTTCTTC. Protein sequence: CASSLEAGGYNEQFF.

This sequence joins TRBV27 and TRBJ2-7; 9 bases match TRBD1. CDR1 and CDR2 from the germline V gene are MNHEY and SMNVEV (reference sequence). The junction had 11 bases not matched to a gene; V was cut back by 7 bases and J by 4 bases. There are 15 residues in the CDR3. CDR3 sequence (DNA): TGTGCCAGCACTTCGCATGGGACAGGGCCTTACGAGCAGTACTTC. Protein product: CASTSHGTGPYEQYF.

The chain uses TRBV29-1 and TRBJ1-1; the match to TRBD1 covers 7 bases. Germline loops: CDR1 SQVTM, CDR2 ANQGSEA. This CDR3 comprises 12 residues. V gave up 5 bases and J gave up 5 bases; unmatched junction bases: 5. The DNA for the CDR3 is TGCAGCGTTACCGGGACAGCGACTGAAGCTTTCTTT. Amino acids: CSVTGTATEAFF.

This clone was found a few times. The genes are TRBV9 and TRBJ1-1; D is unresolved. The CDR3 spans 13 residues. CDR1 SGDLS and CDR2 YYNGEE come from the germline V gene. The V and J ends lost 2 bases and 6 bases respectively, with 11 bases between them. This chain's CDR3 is CASSVVVGAEAFF. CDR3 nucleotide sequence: TGTGCCAGCAGCGTGGTAGTGGGCGCTGAAGCTTTCTTT.

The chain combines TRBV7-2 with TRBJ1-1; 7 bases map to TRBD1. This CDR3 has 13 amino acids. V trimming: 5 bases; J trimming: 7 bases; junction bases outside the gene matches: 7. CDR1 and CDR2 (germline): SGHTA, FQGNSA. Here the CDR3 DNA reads TGTGCCAGCAGCCCCCAGACAGGGCTTGAAGCTTTCTTT. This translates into CASSPQTGLEAFF.

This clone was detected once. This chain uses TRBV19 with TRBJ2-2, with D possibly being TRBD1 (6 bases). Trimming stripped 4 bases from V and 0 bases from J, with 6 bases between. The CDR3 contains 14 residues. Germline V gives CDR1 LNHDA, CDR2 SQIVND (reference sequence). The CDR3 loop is CASSRTANTGELFF. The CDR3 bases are TGTGCCAGTAGTAGGACAGCGAACACCGGGGAGCTGTTTTTT.

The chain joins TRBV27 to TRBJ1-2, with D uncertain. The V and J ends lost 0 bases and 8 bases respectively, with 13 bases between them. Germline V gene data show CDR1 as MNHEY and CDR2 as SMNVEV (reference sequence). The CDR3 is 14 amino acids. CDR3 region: CASSLSGAPGGYTF. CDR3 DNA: TGTGCCAGCAGTTTATCAGGTGCCCCGGGGGGCTACACCTTC.

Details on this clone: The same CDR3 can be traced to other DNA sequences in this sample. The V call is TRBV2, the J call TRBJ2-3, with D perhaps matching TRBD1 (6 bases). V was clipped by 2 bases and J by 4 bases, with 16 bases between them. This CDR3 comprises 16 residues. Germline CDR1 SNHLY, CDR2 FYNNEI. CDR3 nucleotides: TGTGCCAGCAGTGAACAGGGAATGGGGGCGGCAGATACGCAGTATTTT. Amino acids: CASSEQGMGAADTQYF.

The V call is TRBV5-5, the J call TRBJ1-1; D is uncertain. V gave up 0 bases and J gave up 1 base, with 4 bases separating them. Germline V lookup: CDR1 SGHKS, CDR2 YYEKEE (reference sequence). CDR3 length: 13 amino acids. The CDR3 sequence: CASSLGPNTEAFF. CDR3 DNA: TGTGCCAGCAGCTTGGGGCCGAACACTGAAGCTTTCTTT.

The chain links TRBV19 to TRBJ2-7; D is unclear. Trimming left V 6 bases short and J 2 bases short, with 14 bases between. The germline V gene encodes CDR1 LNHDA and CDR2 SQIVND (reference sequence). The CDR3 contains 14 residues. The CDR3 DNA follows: TGTGCCAGTAGGGCCGGTGTGGGCCCCTACGAGCAGTACTTC. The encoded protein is CASRAGVGPYEQYF.

Written as DNA, the CDR3 is TGTGCCAGCAGAATACAGGGCGGCGGAGAGACCCAGTACTTC. It translates to CASRIQGGGETQYF. The V gene is TRBV2, the J gene TRBJ2-5; perhaps TRBD1 as D (6 bases). Germline V gene sequence: CDR1 SNHLY, CDR2 FYNNEI. The CDR3 contains 14 residues. Deletions cut 6 bases from V and 4 bases from J, with 15 bases between.

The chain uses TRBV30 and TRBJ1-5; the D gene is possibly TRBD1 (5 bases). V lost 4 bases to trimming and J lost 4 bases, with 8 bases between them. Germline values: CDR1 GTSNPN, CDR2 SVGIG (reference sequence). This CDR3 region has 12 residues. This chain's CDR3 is CAWTSGNQPQHF. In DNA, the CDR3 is TGTGCCTGGACCTCAGGGAATCAGCCCCAGCATTTT.

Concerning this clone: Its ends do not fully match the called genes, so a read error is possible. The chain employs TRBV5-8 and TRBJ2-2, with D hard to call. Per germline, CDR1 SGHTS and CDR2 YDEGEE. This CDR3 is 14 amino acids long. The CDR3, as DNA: TGTGCCACCAGCTTTGGGTATCAGGTCGGGGAGCTGTTTTTT. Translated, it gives CATSFGYQVGELFF. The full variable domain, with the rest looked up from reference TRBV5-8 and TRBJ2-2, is EAGVTQSPTHLIKTRGQQATLRCSPISGHTSVYWYQQALGLGLQFLLWYDEGEERNRGNFPPRFSGRQFPNYSSELNVNALELEDSALYLCATSFGYQVGELFFGEGSRLTVL.

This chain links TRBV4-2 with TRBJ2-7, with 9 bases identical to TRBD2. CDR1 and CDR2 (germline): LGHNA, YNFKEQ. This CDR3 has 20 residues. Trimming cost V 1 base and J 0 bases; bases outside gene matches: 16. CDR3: CASSQGLAGAPGKYSYEQYV. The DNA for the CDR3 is TGTGCCAGCAGCCAAGGATTAGCGGGGGCTCCGGGTAAATACTCCTACGAGCAGTACGTC.

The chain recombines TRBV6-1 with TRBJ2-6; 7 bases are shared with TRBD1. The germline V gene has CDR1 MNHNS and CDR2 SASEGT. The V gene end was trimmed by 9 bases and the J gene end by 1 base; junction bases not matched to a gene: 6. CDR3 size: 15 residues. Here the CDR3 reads CARGAGGSGANVLTF. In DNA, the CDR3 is TGTGCCAGAGGGGCAGGGGGTTCTGGGGCCAACGTCCTGACTTTC.

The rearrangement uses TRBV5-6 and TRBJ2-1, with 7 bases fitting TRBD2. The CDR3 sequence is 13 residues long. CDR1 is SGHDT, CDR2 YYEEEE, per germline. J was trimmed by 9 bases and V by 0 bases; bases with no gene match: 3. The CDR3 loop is CASSLASGIEQFF. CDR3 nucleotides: TGTGCCAGCAGCTTGGCTAGCGGTATTGAGCAGTTCTTC.

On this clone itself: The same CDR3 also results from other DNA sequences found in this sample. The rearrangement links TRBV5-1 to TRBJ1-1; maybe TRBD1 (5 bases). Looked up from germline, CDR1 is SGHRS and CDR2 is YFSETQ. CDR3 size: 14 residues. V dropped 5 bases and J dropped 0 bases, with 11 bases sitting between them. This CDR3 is CASSLGGLNTEAFF. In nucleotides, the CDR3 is TGCGCCAGCAGTCTGGGGGGGTTGAACACTGAAGCTTTCTTT.